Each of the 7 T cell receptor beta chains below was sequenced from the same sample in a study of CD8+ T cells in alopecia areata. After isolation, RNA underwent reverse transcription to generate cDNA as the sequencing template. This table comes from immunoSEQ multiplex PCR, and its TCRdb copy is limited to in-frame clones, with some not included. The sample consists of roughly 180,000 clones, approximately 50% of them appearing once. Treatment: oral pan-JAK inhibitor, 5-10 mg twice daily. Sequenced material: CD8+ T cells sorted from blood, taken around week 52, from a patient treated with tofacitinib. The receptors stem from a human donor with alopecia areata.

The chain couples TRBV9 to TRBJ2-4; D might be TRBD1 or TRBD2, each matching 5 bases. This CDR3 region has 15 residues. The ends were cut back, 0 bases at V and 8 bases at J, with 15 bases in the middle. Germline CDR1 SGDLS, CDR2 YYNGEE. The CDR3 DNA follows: TGTGCCAGCAGCGTAGGTGTGGGGGTTGGATACATTCAGTACTTC. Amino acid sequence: CASSVGVGVGYIQYF.

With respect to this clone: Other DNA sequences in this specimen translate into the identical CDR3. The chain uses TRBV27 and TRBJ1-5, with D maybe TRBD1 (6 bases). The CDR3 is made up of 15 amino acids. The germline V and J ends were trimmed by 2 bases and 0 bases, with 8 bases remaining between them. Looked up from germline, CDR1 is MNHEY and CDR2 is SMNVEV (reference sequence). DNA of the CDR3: TGTGCCAGCAGTTTAAGGGGGAATAGCAATCAGCCCCAGCATTTT. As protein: CASSLRGNSNQPQHF.

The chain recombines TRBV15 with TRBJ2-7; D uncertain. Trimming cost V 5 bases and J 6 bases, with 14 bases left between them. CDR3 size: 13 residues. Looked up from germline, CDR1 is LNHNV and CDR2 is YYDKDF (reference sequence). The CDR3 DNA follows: TGTGCCACCAGCCTCCCGGGCGGCGGCGAGCAGTACTTC. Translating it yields CATSLPGGGEQYF.

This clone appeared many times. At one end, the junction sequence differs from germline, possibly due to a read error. The DNA of the CDR3 is TGTGCCAGCAGTGAGGGGGGTACCGGGGCCAACGTCCTGACTTTC. Translating it yields CASSEGGTGANVLTF. The chain joins TRBV10-3 to TRBJ2-6; D may be TRBD1 or TRBD2 (6 bases each). Germline assignment: CDR1 ENHRY and CDR2 SYGVKD. This CDR3 is 15 amino acids long.

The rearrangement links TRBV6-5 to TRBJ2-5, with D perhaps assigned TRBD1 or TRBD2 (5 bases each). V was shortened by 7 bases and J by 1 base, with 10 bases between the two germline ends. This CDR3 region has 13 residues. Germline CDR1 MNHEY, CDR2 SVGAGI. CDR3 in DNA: TGTGCCAGCACGGGGCAGTTCCAAGAGACCCAGTACTTC. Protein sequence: CASTGQFQETQYF.

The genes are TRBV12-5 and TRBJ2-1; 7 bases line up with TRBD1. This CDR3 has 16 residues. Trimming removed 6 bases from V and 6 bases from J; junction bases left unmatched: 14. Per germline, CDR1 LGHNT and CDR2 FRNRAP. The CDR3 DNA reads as TGTGCTAGTGGGACCCGACAGGGACCTCACCTCAATGAGCAGTTCTTC. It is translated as CASGTRQGPHLNEQFF.

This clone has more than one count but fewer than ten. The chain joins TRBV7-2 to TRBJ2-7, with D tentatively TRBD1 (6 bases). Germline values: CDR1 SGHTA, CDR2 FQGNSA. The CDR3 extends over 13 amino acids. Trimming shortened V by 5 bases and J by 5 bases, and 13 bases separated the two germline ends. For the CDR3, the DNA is TGTGCCAGCAGCGCCGGGACACATGACGAGCAGTACTTC. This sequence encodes CASSAGTHDEQYF.